The clone carrying this T cell receptor (beta chain) was observed a few times. Its antigen is currently unknown. Between the trimmed V and J ends, which lost 8 bases and 3 bases, there was a span of 6 bases. This CDR3 spans 11 amino acids. CDR1 and CDR2 (germline): SEHNR, FQNEAQ (reference sequence). TCRB transcripts that were expressed got sequenced, as all of the isolated RNA had been reverse transcribed. Here immunoSEQ multiplex PCR was the method, and the copy in TCRdb shows in-frame clones only, minus some. Among about half a million clones, around 10% were seen once, and the ten largest hold 0.046%. The entry originates in a study of beta chain features in type 1 diabetes. Study context: Roughly 98 million sorted cells were examined across all samples.

Findings and caveats of the study: PCR might favor shorter templates, equally in patients and controls.

The source of this sequence is a woman aged 18-35 years in good health. Sequencing was performed on naive CD4+ T cells from blood. The gene calls are TRBV7-9 and TRBJ2-3; D gene ambiguous. CDR3 amino acids: CASGLTDTQYF. CDR3 nucleotide sequence: TGTGCCAGCGGATTAACAGATACGCAGTATTTT.